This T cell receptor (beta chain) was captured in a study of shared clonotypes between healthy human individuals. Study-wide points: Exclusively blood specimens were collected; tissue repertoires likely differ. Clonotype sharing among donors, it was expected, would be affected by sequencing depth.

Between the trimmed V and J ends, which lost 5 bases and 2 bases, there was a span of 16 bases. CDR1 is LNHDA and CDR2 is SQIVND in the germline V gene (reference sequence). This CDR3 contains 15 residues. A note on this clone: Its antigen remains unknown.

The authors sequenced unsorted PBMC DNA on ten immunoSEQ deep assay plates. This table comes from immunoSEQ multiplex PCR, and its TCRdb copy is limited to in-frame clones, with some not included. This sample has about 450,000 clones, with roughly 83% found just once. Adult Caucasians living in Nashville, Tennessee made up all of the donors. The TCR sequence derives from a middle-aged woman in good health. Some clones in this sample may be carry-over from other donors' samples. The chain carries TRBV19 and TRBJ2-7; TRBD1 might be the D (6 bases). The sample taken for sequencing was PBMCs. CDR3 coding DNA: TGTGCCAGTAGTGGGCAGGGGACCTCACCCTACGAGCAGTACTTC. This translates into CASSGQGTSPYEQYF.